Each of the 30 T cell receptor beta chains below was sequenced from the same sample in a study of T cells expressing NK-cell markers. TCRdb processed the 5' RACE reads again and assigns one entry to each CDR3 protein, with no DNA. The repertoire shows 350,000 to 450,000 distinct CDR3 sequences; the top ten hold roughly 5.2%. What was sequenced was blood T cells: a sorted CD56 or NKG2C T cell subset, CD4+ or CD8+ T cells, or bulk PBMC T cells (not recorded which). Every receptor here comes from a man aged 18 to 69 in good health.

The chain carries TRBV6-7 and TRBJ1-3. TRBV6-7 is treated as an ORF (open reading frame) with a function not yet certain. The CDR3 runs to 11 residues. Here the CDR3 reads CVPYAGNTIYF.

The chain uses TRBV12-3 or TRBV12-4 and TRBJ2-7; the D call from TCRdb, TRBD1, cannot be confirmed without DNA. The CDR3 covers 13 residues. The CDR3 is CASSLDRRYEQYF.

V and J are TRBV4-1 and TRBJ1-2; TCRdb indicates TRBD1, and absent DNA this call remains unverified. From germline, CDR1 is MGHRA and CDR2 YSYEKL. The CDR3 is made up of 16 amino acids. The CDR3: CASSQDYGTGFYGYTF.

The gene calls are TRBV5-1 and TRBJ2-1; TCRdb indicates TRBD2, and absent DNA this call remains unverified. The CDR3 sequence is 15 residues long. Germline V gene sequence: CDR1 SGHRS, CDR2 YFSETQ. The CDR3 loop is CASGSTGTNDNEQFF. The full variable domain, rest sourced from reference TRBV5-1 and TRBJ2-1, is KAGVTQTPRYLIKTRGQQVTLSCSPISGHRSVSWYQQTPGQGLQFLFEYFSETQRNKGNFPGRFSGRQFSNSRSEMNVSTLELGDSALYLCASGSTGTNDNEQFFGPGTRLTVL.

V gene TRBV6-1 combines with J gene TRBJ1-2; without DNA, the TCRdb call of TRBD1 cannot be checked. This CDR3 spans 15 amino acids. The germline V gene encodes CDR1 MNHNS and CDR2 SASEGT. This CDR3 reads CASSERRGRGLRWTF.

The gene calls are TRBV6-4 and TRBJ1-6. The CDR3 has 14 amino acids. CDR1 and CDR2 from the germline V gene are MRHNA and SNTAGT. The CDR3 here is CASSPFYEDSPLHF.

The chain carries TRBV7-9 and TRBJ2-5; the TCRdb call, TRBD1, lacks DNA for checking. This CDR3 comprises 15 residues. Germline CDR1 and CDR2: SEHNR and FQNEAQ (reference sequence). The CDR3 is CASSTGQGAGETQYF.

The V gene is TRBV3-1, the J gene TRBJ2-1. This CDR3 comprises 16 residues. CDR1 is LGHDT, CDR2 YNNKEL, per germline (reference sequence). The CDR3 here is CASSKYGDRSYNEQFF.

The V gene is TRBV29-1, the J gene TRBJ2-7. The CDR3 has 11 amino acids. Germline-derived CDR1 and CDR2 are SQVTM and ANQGSEA. CDR3 amino acids: CSARDFYEQYF.

CDR3 in amino acids: CASSVGQIYQETQYF. The chain recombines TRBV7-9 with TRBJ2-5; no DNA is available, so the TRBD1 call from TCRdb remains unchecked. CDR1 SEHNR and CDR2 FQNEAQ come from the germline V gene (reference sequence). The CDR3 is 15 residues long.

This chain uses TRBV7-9 with TRBJ2-5; as DNA is missing, the TRBD1 call by TCRdb cannot be tested. The CDR3 has 14 amino acids. CDR1 is SEHNR, CDR2 FQNEAQ, per germline (reference sequence). CDR3 residues: CASSLRQGRETQYF.

This chain uses TRBV27 with TRBJ2-7; with no DNA, the TCRdb D assignment of TRBD1 cannot be verified. The germline V gene encodes CDR1 MNHEY and CDR2 SMNVEV (reference sequence). This CDR3 is 14 amino acids long. The CDR3 reads CASSSTGESYEQYF.

This chain uses TRBV7-2 with TRBJ2-3; the TCRdb D gene call, TRBD2, has no DNA to confirm it. This CDR3 spans 15 amino acids. Germline loops: CDR1 SGHTA, CDR2 FQGNSA. The CDR3 sequence: CASSFQSGGQDTQYF.

The rearrangement uses TRBV19 and TRBJ2-1. This CDR3 is 16 amino acids long. The germline CDR1 and CDR2 sequences are LNHDA and SQIVND (reference sequence). The CDR3 sequence: CASSGITESSYNEQFF. The entire variable domain, with the rest obtained from reference TRBV19 and TRBJ2-1, is as follows: DGGITQSPKYLFRKEGQNVTLSCEQNLNHDAMYWYRQDPGQGLRLIYYSQIVNDFQKGDIAEGYSVSREKKESFPLTVTSAQKNPTAFYLCASSGITESSYNEQFFGPGTRLTVL.

This chain joins TRBV7-6 and TRBJ2-5; as DNA is missing, the TRBD2 call by TCRdb cannot be tested. From germline, CDR1 is SGHVS and CDR2 FNYEAQ. This CDR3 is 16 amino acids long. The CDR3 spells CASSARGRSGVETQYF. The full variable domain, completed using reference TRBV7-6 and TRBJ2-5, is GAGVSQSPRYKVTKRGQDVALRCDPISGHVSLYWYRQALGQGPEFLTYFNYEAQQDKSGLPNDRFSAERPEGSISTLTIQRTEQRDSAMYRCASSARGRSGVETQYFGPGTRLLVL.

This chain uses TRBV9 with TRBJ1-6; as DNA is missing, the TRBD1 call by TCRdb cannot be tested. Germline V lookup: CDR1 SGDLS, CDR2 YYNGEE. The CDR3 loop spans 15 amino acids. The CDR3 reads CASSVSGGGNSPLHF. The variable domain in full, with the rest retrieved from reference TRBV9 and TRBJ1-6, is DSGVTQTPKHLITATGQRVTLRCSPRSGDLSVYWYQQSLDQGLQFLIQYYNGEERAKGNILERFSAQQFPDLHSELNLSSLELGDSALYFCASSVSGGGNSPLHFGNGTRLTVT.

The gene calls are TRBV5-1 and TRBJ2-2; TCRdb proposes TRBD2, but this gene call is untestable without DNA. The CDR3 contains 15 residues. From germline, CDR1 is SGHRS and CDR2 YFSETQ. This CDR3 reads CASSFPTSGAGELFF. Supplemented by reference TRBV5-1 and TRBJ2-2, the full variable domain reads KAGVTQTPRYLIKTRGQQVTLSCSPISGHRSVSWYQQTPGQGLQFLFEYFSETQRNKGNFPGRFSGRQFSNSRSEMNVSTLELGDSALYLCASSFPTSGAGELFFGEGSRLTVL.

The rearrangement uses TRBV12-3 or TRBV12-4 and TRBJ2-3; absent DNA, TCRdb's TRBD2 call cannot be checked. The CDR3 sequence is 15 residues long. This chain's CDR3 is CASRRDYRGTDTQYF.

CDR3 region: CASSYPVTGGDYEQYF. The chain joins TRBV6-5 to TRBJ2-7; TCRdb's D call of TRBD1 is untestable without DNA. The CDR3 is 16 residues long. The germline CDR1 and CDR2 sequences are MNHEY and SVGAGI.

The V and J genes are TRBV4-1 and TRBJ2-6; TCRdb calls TRBD2, which cannot be checked without DNA. This CDR3 is built from 17 residues. From germline, CDR1 is MGHRA and CDR2 YSYEKL. CDR3 residues: CASSQDKSFSGANVLTF.

V gene TRBV2 combines with J gene TRBJ2-1; TCRdb proposes TRBD2, but this gene call is untestable without DNA. Looked up from germline, CDR1 is SNHLY and CDR2 is FYNNEI. The CDR3 extends over 14 amino acids. CDR3 protein: CASSLGPRGNEQFF.

CDR3 loop: CASSLQSVYSNQPQHF. The chain uses TRBV12-3 or TRBV12-4 and TRBJ1-5. The CDR3 is 16 amino acids.

The chain has TRBV2 and TRBJ1-1; the D call of TRBD1 rests on TCRdb alone, since no DNA is present to check it. The CDR3 is made up of 13 amino acids. Germline V gene sequence: CDR1 SNHLY, CDR2 FYNNEI. The CDR3 is CASRRQGASEAFF. Complete variable domain (other parts from reference TRBV2 and TRBJ1-1): EPEVTQTPSHQVTQMGQEVILRCVPISNHLYFYWYRQILGQKVEFLVSFYNNEISEKSEIFDDQFSVERPDGSNFTLKIRSTKLEDSAMYFCASRRQGASEAFFGQGTRLTVV.

The chain employs TRBV28 and TRBJ2-7; TCRdb selects TRBD2, and the lack of DNA leaves this call unchecked. The CDR3 covers 16 residues. CDR1 and CDR2 (germline): MDHEN, SYDVKM. Here the CDR3 reads CASSFRLAGLTYEQYF. The whole variable domain, filled in from reference TRBV28 and TRBJ2-7, reads DVKVTQSSRYLVKRTGEKVFLECVQDMDHENMFWYRQDPGLGLRLIYFSYDVKMKEKGDIPEGYSVSREKKERFSLILESASTNQTSMYLCASSFRLAGLTYEQYFGPGTRLTVT.

The gene calls are TRBV11-2 and TRBJ2-2; TCRdb selects TRBD1, and the lack of DNA leaves this call unchecked. The length of the CDR3 is 16 residues. Germline lookup yields CDR1 SGHAT and CDR2 FQNNGV. This CDR3 reads CASSVRAQGLSGELFF.

This chain uses TRBV20-1 with TRBJ2-1. This CDR3 contains 13 residues. The germline V gene has CDR1 DFQATT and CDR2 SNEGSKA (reference sequence). CDR3 residues: CSAGYRGAGEQFF.

This chain uses TRBV6-4 with TRBJ2-1; with no DNA, the TCRdb D assignment of TRBD1 cannot be verified. The CDR3 is 15 residues long. Per germline, CDR1 MRHNA and CDR2 SNTAGT. CDR3 loop: CASSERGDRYNEQFF.

The J gene is TRBJ1-5, the V gene TRBV2. Looked up from germline, CDR1 is SNHLY and CDR2 is FYNNEI. CDR3 size: 11 residues. This chain's CDR3 is CASSEFGTQHF.

The chain is built from TRBV5-6 and TRBJ1-2; TCRdb indicates TRBD1, and absent DNA this call remains unverified. Germline V gives CDR1 SGHDT, CDR2 YYEEEE. The CDR3 is 15 residues long. The CDR3 here is CASSLVGTGMSGYTF.

V gene TRBV20-1 combines with J gene TRBJ1-1; TCRdb reports TRBD1, a call that lacks DNA to check it against. There are 14 residues in the CDR3. CDR1 is DFQATT, CDR2 SNEGSKA, per germline (reference sequence). This CDR3 reads CSAHLRGAGTEAFF.